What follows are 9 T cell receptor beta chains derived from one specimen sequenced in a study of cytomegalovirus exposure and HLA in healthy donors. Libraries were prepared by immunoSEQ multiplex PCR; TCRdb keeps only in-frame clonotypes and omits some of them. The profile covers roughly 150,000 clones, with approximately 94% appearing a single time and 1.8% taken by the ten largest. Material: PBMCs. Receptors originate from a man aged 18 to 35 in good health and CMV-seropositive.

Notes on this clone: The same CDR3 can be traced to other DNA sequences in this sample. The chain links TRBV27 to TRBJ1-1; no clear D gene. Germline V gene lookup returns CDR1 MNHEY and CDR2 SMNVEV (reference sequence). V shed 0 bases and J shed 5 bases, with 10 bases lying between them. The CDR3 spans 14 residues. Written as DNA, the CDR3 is TGTGCCAGCAGTTTATCCCGGGGAGGGACTGAAGCTTTCTTT. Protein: CASSLSRGGTEAFF.

The CDR3 loop reads CASSLGPGQGNQPQHF. CDR3 nucleotide sequence: TGTGCCAGCAGCTTAGGCCCAGGACAGGGCAATCAGCCCCAGCATTTT. This chain links TRBV7-9 with TRBJ1-5; 7 nucleotides align to TRBD1. Germline V gene sequence: CDR1 SEHNR, CDR2 FQNEAQ (reference sequence). J gave up 2 bases and V 1 base, and 5 bases lay outside the gene matches. The CDR3 extends over 16 amino acids.

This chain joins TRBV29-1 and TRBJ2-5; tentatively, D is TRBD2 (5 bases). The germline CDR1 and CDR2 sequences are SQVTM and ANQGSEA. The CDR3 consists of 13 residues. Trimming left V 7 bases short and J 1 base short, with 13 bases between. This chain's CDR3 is CSGAGSPQETQYF. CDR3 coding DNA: TGCAGCGGTGCGGGCAGCCCCCAAGAGACCCAGTACTTC.

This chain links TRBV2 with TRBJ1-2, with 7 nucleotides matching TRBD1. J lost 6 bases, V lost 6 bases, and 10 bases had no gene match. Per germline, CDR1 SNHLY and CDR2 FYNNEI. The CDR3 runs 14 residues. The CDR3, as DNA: TGTGCCAGCAGGGAGACAGGGACGGGTGATGGCTACACCTTC. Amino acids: CASRETGTGDGYTF.

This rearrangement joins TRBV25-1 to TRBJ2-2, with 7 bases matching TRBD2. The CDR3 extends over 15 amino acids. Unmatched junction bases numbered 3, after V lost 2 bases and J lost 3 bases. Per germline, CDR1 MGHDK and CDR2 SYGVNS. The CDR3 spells CASSEGAGDTGELFF. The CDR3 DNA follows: TGTGCCAGCAGTGAAGGGGCGGGGGACACCGGGGAGCTGTTTTTT.

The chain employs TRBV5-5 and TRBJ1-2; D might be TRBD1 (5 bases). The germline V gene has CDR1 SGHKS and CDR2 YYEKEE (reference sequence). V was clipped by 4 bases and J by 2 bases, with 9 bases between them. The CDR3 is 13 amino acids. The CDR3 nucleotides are TGTGCCAGCAGCCCCCAGGGAAACTATGGCTACACCTTC. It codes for CASSPQGNYGYTF. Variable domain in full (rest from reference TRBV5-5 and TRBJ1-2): DAGVTQSPTHLIKTRGQQVTLRCSPISGHKSVSWYQQVLGQGPQFIFQYYEKEERGRGNFPDRFSARQFPNYSSELNVNALLLGDSALYLCASSPQGNYGYTFGSGTRLTVV.

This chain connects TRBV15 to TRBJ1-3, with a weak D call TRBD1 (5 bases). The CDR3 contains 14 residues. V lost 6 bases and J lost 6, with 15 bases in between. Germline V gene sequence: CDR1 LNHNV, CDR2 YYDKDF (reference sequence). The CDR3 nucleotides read TGTGCCACCAGTGCGGGGCCCTTTGAAAACACCATATATTTT. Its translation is CATSAGPFENTIYF.

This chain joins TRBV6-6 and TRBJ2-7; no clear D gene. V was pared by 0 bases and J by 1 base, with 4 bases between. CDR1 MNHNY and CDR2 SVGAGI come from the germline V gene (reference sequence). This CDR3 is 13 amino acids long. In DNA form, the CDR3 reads TGTGCCAGCAGTTACTCTCCGTCCTACGAGCAGTACTTC. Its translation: CASSYSPSYEQYF.

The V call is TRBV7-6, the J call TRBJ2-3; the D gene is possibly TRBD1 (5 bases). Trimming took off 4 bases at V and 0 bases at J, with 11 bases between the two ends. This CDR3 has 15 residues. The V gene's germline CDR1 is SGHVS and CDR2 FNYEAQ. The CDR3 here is CASSSLGLSTDTQYF. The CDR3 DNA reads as TGTGCCAGCAGCTCGTTGGGGCTGAGCACAGATACGCAGTATTTT.